Given below is one T cell receptor (beta chain) in context. In the source study's methods: From reference gene primer amplification, estimates of nucleated cell counts were derived. Generated by immunoSEQ multiplex PCR, the TCRdb table keeps only in-frame clones and is missing some. The DNA was the basis for D and trimming; V, J and clone size are from that table. The table includes a few hundred thousand clones, 80% to 90% detected once. This sample stems from a study of blood T cell repertoires in COVID-19. As for the study in general: Donors in the United States, Italy and Spain gave samples during acute or convalescent COVID-19. T cells, B-cell-depleted T cells, or PBMCs provided the cDNA or gDNA that served as material.

Per the germline V gene, CDR1 is GTSNPN and CDR2 is SVGIG (reference sequence). There are 14 residues in the CDR3. V lost 2 bases, J lost 4 bases, and 5 bases stayed unmatched. V gene TRBV30 combines with J gene TRBJ2-3; 8 bases fit TRBD1. This clonotype was obtained from a woman in her 50s with acute or convalescent COVID-19. Sequencing was done on a sample of peripheral blood. The CDR3 nucleotides are TGTGCCTGGAGTTTTGACAGGGGTTCAGATACGCAGTATTTT. This gives the protein CAWSFDRGSDTQYF.